This TCR beta chain appears in the sequencing data of a study of vaccination and CD4 T cells after COVID-19. Turning to this clonotype: Its antigen is currently unknown.

Cultured CD4+ T-cell DNA underwent Oncomine TCR Beta short-read sequencing. TCRdb redid the calling of the PCR reads with MiXCR, one entry per CDR3 protein. The sample yields 15,000 to 20,000 distinct CDR3 sequences, 45% to 60% seen once. Treatment in this sample: roughly ten-day PBMC culture with coronavirus spike peptide pools or control peptides (ViraFEST assay). From germline, CDR1 is MDHEN and CDR2 SYDVKM. Trimming at V came to 6 bases and at J to 1 base, leaving 13 bases not matched to a gene. The CDR3 sequence is 17 residues long. The sequenced sample was CD4+ T cells from blood, cultured in vitro, obtained after SARS-CoV-2 vaccination. The rearrangement joins TRBV28 to TRBJ1-1; TRBD1 aligns across 8 bases. The sequence was collected from a human donor who had recovered from COVID-19. The CDR3 DNA is TGTGCCAGCAGCCCACCCACCCTCGGGACAGGGAACACTGAAGCTTTCTTT. The encoded protein is CASSPPTLGTGNTEAFF.